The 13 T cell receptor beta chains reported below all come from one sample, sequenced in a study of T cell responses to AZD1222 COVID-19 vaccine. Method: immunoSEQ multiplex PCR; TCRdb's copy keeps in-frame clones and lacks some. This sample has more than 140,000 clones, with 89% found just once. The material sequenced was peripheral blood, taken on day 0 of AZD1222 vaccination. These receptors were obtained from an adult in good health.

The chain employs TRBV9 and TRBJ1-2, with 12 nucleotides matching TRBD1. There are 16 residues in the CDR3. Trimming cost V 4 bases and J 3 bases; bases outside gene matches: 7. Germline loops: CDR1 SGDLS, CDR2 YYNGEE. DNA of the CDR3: TGTGCCAGCAGCCCAGTCGGGACAGGGGGCTACTATGGCTACACCTTC. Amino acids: CASSPVGTGGYYGYTF.

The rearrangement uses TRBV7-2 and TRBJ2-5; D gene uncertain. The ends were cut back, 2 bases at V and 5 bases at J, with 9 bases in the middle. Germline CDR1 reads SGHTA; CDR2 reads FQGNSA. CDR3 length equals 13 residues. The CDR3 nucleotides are TGTGCCAGCAGCTTAATCACCGAGGAGACCCAGTACTTC. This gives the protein CASSLITEETQYF.

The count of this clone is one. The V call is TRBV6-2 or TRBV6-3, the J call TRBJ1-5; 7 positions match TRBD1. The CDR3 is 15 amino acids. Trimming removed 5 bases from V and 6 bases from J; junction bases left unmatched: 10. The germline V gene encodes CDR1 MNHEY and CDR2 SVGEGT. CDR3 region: CASSPGQNVGQPQHF. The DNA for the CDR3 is TGTGCCAGCAGTCCGGGACAGAATGTGGGTCAGCCCCAGCATTTT.

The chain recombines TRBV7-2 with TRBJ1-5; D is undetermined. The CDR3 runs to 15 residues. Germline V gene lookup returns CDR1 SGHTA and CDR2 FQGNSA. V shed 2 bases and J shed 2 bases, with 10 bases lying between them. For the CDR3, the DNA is TGTGCCAGCAGCTTATCCGTCTCGGGCAATCAGCCCCAGCATTTT. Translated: CASSLSVSGNQPQHF. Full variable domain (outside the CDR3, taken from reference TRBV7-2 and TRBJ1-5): GAGVSQSPSNKVTEKGKDVELRCDPISGHTALYWYRQSLGQGLEFLIYFQGNSAPDKSGLPSDRFSAERTGGSVSTLTIQRTQQEDSAVYLCASSLSVSGNQPQHFGDGTRLSIL.

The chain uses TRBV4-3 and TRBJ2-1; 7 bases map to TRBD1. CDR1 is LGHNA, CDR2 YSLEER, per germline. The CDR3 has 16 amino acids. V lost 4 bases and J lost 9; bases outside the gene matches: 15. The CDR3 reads CASSRYTDRVGTEQFF. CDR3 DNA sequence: TGCGCCAGCAGCCGATATACTGACAGGGTCGGGACTGAGCAGTTCTTC.

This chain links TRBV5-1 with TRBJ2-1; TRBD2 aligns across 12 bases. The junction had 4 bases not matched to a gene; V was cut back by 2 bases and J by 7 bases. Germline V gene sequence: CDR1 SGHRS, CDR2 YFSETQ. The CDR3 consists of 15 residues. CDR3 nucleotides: TGCGCCAGCAGCTTCCTAGCGGGAGGGCCTAATGAGCAGTTCTTC. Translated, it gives CASSFLAGGPNEQFF.

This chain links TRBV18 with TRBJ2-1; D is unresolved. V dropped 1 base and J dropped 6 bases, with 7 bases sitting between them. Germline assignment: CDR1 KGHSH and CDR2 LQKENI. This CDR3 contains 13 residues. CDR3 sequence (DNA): TGTGCCAGCTCACCACAATTGGGCAATGAGCAGTTCTTC. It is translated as CASSPQLGNEQFF.

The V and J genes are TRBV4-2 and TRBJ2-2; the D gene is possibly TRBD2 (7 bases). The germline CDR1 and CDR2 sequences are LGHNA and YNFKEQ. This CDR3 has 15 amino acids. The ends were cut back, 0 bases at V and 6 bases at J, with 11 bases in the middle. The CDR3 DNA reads TGTGCCAGCAGCCAAGAAGGGGGGGTCGCCGGGGAGCTGTTTTTT. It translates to CASSQEGGVAGELFF.

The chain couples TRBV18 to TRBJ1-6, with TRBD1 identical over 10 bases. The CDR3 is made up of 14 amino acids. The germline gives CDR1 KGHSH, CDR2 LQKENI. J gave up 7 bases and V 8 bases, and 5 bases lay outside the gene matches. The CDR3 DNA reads TGTGCCAGCACGACAGGGGGCGCGAATTCACCCCTCCACTTT. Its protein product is CASTTGGANSPLHF. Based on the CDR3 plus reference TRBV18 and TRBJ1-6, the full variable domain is NAGVMQNPRHLVRRRGQEARLRCSPMKGHSHVYWYRQLPEEGLKFMVYLQKENIIDESGMPKERFSAEFPKEGPSILRIQQVVRGDSAAYFCASTTGGANSPLHFGNGTRLTVT.

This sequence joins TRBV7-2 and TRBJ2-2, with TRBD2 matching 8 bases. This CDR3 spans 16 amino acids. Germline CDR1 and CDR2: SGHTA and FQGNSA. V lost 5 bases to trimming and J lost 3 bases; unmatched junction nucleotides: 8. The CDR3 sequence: CASSIFGGADTGELFF. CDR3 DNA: TGTGCCAGCAGCATATTCGGGGGGGCGGACACCGGGGAGCTGTTTTTT.

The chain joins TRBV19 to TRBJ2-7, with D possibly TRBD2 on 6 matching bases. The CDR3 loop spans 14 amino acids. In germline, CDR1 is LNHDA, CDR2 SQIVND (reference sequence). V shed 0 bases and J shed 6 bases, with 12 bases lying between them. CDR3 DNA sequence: TGTGCCAGTAGTATAGACGGGAGCGCAGTCGAGCAGTACTTC. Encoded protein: CASSIDGSAVEQYF.

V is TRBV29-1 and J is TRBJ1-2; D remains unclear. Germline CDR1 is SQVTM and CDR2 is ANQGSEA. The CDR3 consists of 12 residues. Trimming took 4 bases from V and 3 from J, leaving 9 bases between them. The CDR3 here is CSVVGPYYGYTF. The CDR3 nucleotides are TGCAGCGTTGTAGGCCCTTACTATGGCTACACCTTC.

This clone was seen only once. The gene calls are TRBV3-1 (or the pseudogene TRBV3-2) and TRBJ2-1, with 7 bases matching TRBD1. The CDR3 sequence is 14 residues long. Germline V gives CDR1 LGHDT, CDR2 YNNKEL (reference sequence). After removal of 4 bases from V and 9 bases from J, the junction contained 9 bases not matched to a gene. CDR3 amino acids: CASSPNRGQGEQFF. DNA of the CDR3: TGTGCCAGCAGCCCAAATAGGGGGCAGGGTGAGCAGTTCTTC.